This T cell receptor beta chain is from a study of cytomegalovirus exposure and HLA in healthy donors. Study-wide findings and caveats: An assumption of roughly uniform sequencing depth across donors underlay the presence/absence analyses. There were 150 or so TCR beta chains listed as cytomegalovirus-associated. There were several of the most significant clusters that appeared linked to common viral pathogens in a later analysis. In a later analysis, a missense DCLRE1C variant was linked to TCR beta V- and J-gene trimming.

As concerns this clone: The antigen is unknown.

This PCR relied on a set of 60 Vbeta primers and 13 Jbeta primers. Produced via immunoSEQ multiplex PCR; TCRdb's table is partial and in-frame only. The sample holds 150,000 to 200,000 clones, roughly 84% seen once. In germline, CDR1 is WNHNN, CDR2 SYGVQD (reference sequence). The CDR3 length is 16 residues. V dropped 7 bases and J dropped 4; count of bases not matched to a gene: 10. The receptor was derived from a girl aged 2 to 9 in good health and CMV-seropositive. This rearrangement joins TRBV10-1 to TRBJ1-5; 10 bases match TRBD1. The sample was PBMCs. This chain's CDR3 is CASTPPPGQGNQPQHF. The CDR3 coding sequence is TGCGCCAGCACCCCACCCCCGGGACAGGGGAATCAGCCCCAGCATTTT.